This T cell receptor (beta chain) was profiled in a study of T-cell memory formation after mild COVID-19. Study overall: Across donors, TCR clusters were largely donor specific. Study findings and constraints: Contracting clones from day 15 to 85 had balanced CD4/CD8; later expanders favoured CD4+. Clones that contracted clustered mainly in CM and EM if CD4+ and in EMRA if CD8+.

TCRdb analysed the 5' RACE reads with MiXCR anew, one entry per CDR3 protein. The data contain around 500,000 distinct CDR3 sequences, over 15% of them seen just once; the ten biggest clones take up over 9%. This clonotype has just a few counts. The antigen remains undetermined. V shed 3 bases and J 3 bases; nucleotides not matched to a gene: 2. CDR1 SGHVS and CDR2 FQNEAQ come from the germline V gene. The CDR3 is 13 amino acids. This rearrangement joins TRBV7-8 to TRBJ2-7; 7 nucleotides line up with TRBD1. Sequenced: PBMCs or a T cell subset sorted from them (not recorded which). The receptor comes from an adult woman who had mild COVID-19 (a few samples of this study predate the infection). Cell type and time point are not known. The DNA of the CDR3 is TGTGCCAGCAGCTTTAACAGGGGCTACGAGCAGTACTTC. Amino acid sequence: CASSFNRGYEQYF.